Below, 19 T cell receptor beta chains from the same sample are listed, as sequenced in a study of OX40 agonist ivuxolimab in advanced cancers. Profiling relied on immunoSEQ multiplex PCR, and the TCRdb table lists in-frame clones only, not all of them. The data hold 11,000 or so clones, with 86% observed a single time. Sequenced material: CD4+ or CD8+ T cells sorted from blood, taken in a trial of the OX40 agonist ivuxolimab. These receptors were taken from an adult with an advanced solid tumor such as melanoma, head and neck, liver or kidney cancer.

This chain uses TRBV2 with TRBJ2-2, with 9 bases identical to TRBD2. The CDR3 contains 14 residues. CDR1 is SNHLY and CDR2 is FYNNEI in the germline V gene. Unmatched junction bases numbered 6, after V lost 9 bases and J lost 4 bases. The CDR3 spells CASKSGRTTGELFF. CDR3 DNA sequence: TGTGCCAGTAAAAGCGGGAGGACCACCGGGGAGCTGTTTTTT.

This rearrangement joins TRBV7-8 to TRBJ2-3; D unclear. Trimming removed 3 bases at V and 4 bases at J, with 8 bases between. The CDR3 runs 13 residues. Germline CDR1 reads SGHVS; CDR2 reads FQNEAQ. The CDR3: CASSLGGADTQYF. The CDR3 DNA follows: TGTGCCAGCAGCTTGGGCGGAGCAGATACGCAGTATTTT.

The chain couples TRBV5-5 to TRBJ2-7, with D possibly TRBD2 on 5 matching bases. Germline V gene lookup returns CDR1 SGHKS and CDR2 YYEKEE (reference sequence). The CDR3 is made up of 15 amino acids. Between the trimmed V and J ends, which lost 4 bases and 0 bases, there was a span of 14 bases. In DNA, the CDR3 is TGTGCCAGCAGCCGGGGTGGAGATTACTCCTACGAGCAGTACTTC. This translates into CASSRGGDYSYEQYF.

The chain recombines TRBV6-5 with TRBJ2-5; 9 bases map to TRBD2. This CDR3 comprises 15 residues. The V and J ends lost 5 bases and 5 bases, in that order; junction bases with no gene match: 9. Germline V gene data show CDR1 as MNHEY and CDR2 as SVGAGI. The CDR3: CASSPVGLAGETQYF. The CDR3 DNA follows: TGTGCCAGCAGTCCAGTGGGACTAGCAGGCGAGACCCAGTACTTC.

This clone is a singleton in its sample. The chain uses TRBV30 and TRBJ2-4; weak D call: TRBD1 (6 bases). The CDR3 is made up of 15 amino acids. From germline, CDR1 is GTSNPN and CDR2 SVGIG (reference sequence). The V gene lost 6 bases and the J gene lost 3 bases, with 18 bases spanning the gap. The CDR3 nucleotides are TGTGCCTGCTCACTACAGGGCGGCGGCAAAAACATTCAGTACTTC. Protein sequence: CACSLQGGGKNIQYF.

This clone was counted a single time. This chain links TRBV6-5 with TRBJ1-6; TRBD1 agrees at 9 bases. The CDR3 runs 16 residues. V was pared by 1 base and J by 4 bases, with 2 bases of the junction left unmatched. CDR1 and CDR2 (germline): MNHEY, SVGAGI. The CDR3 sequence is CASSYFGQGYNSPLHF. The CDR3 DNA reads as TGTGCCAGCAGTTACTTTGGACAGGGGTATAATTCACCCCTCCACTTT.

The rearrangement joins TRBV28 to TRBJ2-7; D gene unclear. Germline-derived CDR1 and CDR2 are MDHEN and SYDVKM. Trimming cost V 5 bases and J 1 base, with 6 bases left between them. The CDR3 is 12 residues long. The CDR3 sequence: CASSQRSYEQYF. For the CDR3, the DNA is TGTGCCAGCAGTCAAAGATCCTACGAGCAGTACTTC.

The chain combines TRBV9 with TRBJ2-7; 9 bases are a match to TRBD1. Germline V gene sequence: CDR1 SGDLS, CDR2 YYNGEE. The junction had 7 bases not matched to a gene; V was cut back by 4 bases and J by 5 bases. The CDR3 totals 14 residues. CDR3 nucleotide sequence: TGTGCCAGCAGCACTGGGACAGGGAGGGACGAGCAGTACTTC. This gives the protein CASSTGTGRDEQYF.

The rearrangement links TRBV7-8 to TRBJ1-3; tentatively, D is TRBD1 (5 bases). Trimming removed 5 bases from V and 0 bases from J, with 8 bases in between. The germline gives CDR1 SGHVS, CDR2 FQNEAQ. This CDR3 spans 14 amino acids. CDR3 protein: CASSEQDSGNTIYF. DNA of the CDR3: TGTGCCAGCAGCGAACAGGACTCTGGAAACACCATATATTTT.

The rearrangement joins TRBV18 to TRBJ1-1; weak D call: TRBD1 (5 bases). Looked up from germline, CDR1 is KGHSH and CDR2 is LQKENI. The CDR3 contains 12 residues. V was shortened by 0 bases and J by 7 bases, with 6 bases between the two germline ends. The CDR3 DNA follows: TGTGCCAGCTCACCACCCGGGGGTGAAGCTTTCTTT. This sequence encodes CASSPPGGEAFF.

Notes on this clone: Other DNA sequences in the same sample also yield this CDR3. The chain carries TRBV19 and TRBJ1-1, with D possibly matching TRBD1 (5 bases). Looked up from germline, CDR1 is LNHDA and CDR2 is SQIVND (reference sequence). This CDR3 spans 14 amino acids. Deletions cut 6 bases from V and 2 bases from J, with 13 bases between. The CDR3 coding sequence is TGTGCCAGTAGGACGGACGGGGGAAACACTGAAGCTTTCTTT. It yields the protein CASRTDGGNTEAFF.

The chain links TRBV27 to TRBJ1-4; no clear D gene. This CDR3 is built from 15 residues. From germline, CDR1 is MNHEY and CDR2 SMNVEV (reference sequence). Deletions cut 8 bases from V and 0 bases from J, with 13 bases between. The CDR3 is CASARSIATNEKLFF. In DNA form, the CDR3 reads TGTGCCAGCGCACGGTCGATTGCAACTAATGAAAAACTGTTTTTT.

Here the CDR3 DNA reads TGTGCCAGCAGCCTTGGAGAGGGGATTACCTATGGCTACACCTTC. Protein sequence: CASSLGEGITYGYTF. This chain joins TRBV7-2 and TRBJ1-2; D perhaps matches TRBD1 (5 bases). The CDR3 is 15 amino acids. CDR1 and CDR2 from the germline V gene are SGHTA and FQGNSA. V lost 5 bases to trimming and J lost 4 bases, with 17 bases between them.

J is TRBJ1-5 and V is TRBV7-2, with D perhaps matching TRBD1 (5 bases). This CDR3 is built from 17 residues. Germline CDR1 is SGHTA and CDR2 is FQGNSA. V dropped 1 base and J dropped 0 bases, with 13 bases sitting between them. The CDR3 DNA reads as TGTGCCAGCAGCTTAGGCCCCTGGGGGTATAGCAATCAGCCCCAGCATTTT. Translated: CASSLGPWGYSNQPQHF.

J is TRBJ1-5 and V is TRBV4-3; D call uncertain. The CDR3 has 15 amino acids. Germline CDR1 is LGHNA and CDR2 is YSLEER. V was shortened by 0 bases and J by 2 bases, with 8 bases between the two germline ends. CDR3 DNA: TGCGCCAGCAGCCAAGAGTACCGGGGCAATCAGCCCCAGCATTTT. The encoded protein is CASSQEYRGNQPQHF.

This clone was counted between two and nine times. The chain is built from TRBV19 and TRBJ1-1; maybe TRBD1 (5 bases). V lost 5 bases to trimming and J lost 2 bases, with 9 bases between them. The CDR3 consists of 13 residues. CDR1 LNHDA and CDR2 SQIVND come from the germline V gene (reference sequence). As DNA, the CDR3 is TGTGCCAGTAGTCGGGGGGAAAACACTGAAGCTTTCTTT. This sequence encodes CASSRGENTEAFF.

The rearrangement uses TRBV5-1 and TRBJ2-3; 13 bases are shared with TRBD2. CDR3 length: 15 amino acids. The junction had 5 bases not matched to a gene; V was cut back by 4 bases and J by 6 bases. Germline V gives CDR1 SGHRS, CDR2 YFSETQ. The CDR3, as DNA: TGCGCCAGCAGCATCGGACTAGCGGGGGCTGATACGCAGTATTTT. Encoded protein: CASSIGLAGADTQYF.

The gene calls are TRBV29-1 and TRBJ2-5; 9 bases match TRBD2. V shed 3 bases and J 1 base; nucleotides not matched to a gene: 6. The CDR3 is 15 residues long. The germline V gene has CDR1 SQVTM and CDR2 ANQGSEA. The CDR3 protein is CSVEGLAGPQETQYF. In nucleotides, the CDR3 is TGCAGCGTTGAGGGGCTAGCGGGGCCCCAAGAGACCCAGTACTTC.

V and J are TRBV4-3 and TRBJ1-5, with D unresolved. The V end lost 0 bases, the J end lost 6 bases, and 6 bases lay between the germline ends. This CDR3 has 13 amino acids. The germline gives CDR1 LGHNA, CDR2 YSLEER. The CDR3 nucleotides are TGCGCCAGCAGCCAAGATAGGGCTCAGCCCCAGCATTTT. This encodes CASSQDRAQPQHF.